A selection of T cell receptor beta chains follows, all from one sample in a study of blood T cell repertoires in COVID-19. Assay: immunoSEQ multiplex PCR; the TCRdb copy retains only in-frame clones and omits some. The data hold under 50,000 clones, with 70% to 90% observed a single time. The specimen was peripheral blood. The receptors derive from a man aged 40-49 years with active COVID-19. The CDR3 runs from the conserved cysteine through the conserved F or W. The D gene is left open where the match is weak. For some rows the clone size is stated as once, few or many, or as a class when expanded; others skip it.

.	.	TRBV7-8	14	TRBJ2-5	TGTGCCAGCAGCCCCTCGATGAGCCAAGAGACCCAGTACTTC	CASSPSMSQETQYF
.	.	TRBV11-1	15	TRBJ1-4	TGTGCCGGTCACGGCGGTGGCAACTGGCGTGAAAAACTGTTTTTT	CAGHGGGNWREKLFF
.	.	TRBV7-8	13	TRBJ1-1	TGTGCCAGCAGCTACGGTAGAGGCACTGAAGCTTTCTTT	CASSYGRGTEAFF
.	TRBD1	TRBV25-1	13	TRBJ2-3	TGTGCCAGCAGTGACCTTGACAGGGTGACGCAGTATTTT	CASSDLDRVTQYF
once	TRBD1	TRBV3-1/TRBV3-2	15	TRBJ1-6	TGTGCCAGCAGCCACCGGGACAGACCTAATTCACCCCTCCACTTT	CASSHRDRPNSPLHF
.	.	TRBV30	13	TRBJ1-2	TGTGCCTGGAGTGTAGATCAGGTATTTGGCTACACCTTC	CAWSVDQVFGYTF
medium-sized	.	TRBV27	16	TRBJ2-7	TGTGCCAGCAGTTTAGGAGACCGAGGCTTATCCTACGAGCAGTACTTC	CASSLGDRGLSYEQYF
.	.	TRBV7-9	15	TRBJ1-1	TGTGCCAGCAGCTTAATCTCGGGAATGAACACTGAAGCTTTCTTT	CASSLISGMNTEAFF
.	TRBD2	TRBV19	17	TRBJ2-2	TGTGCCAGTAGTGCGACTAGCGGGAGTGCTGGGACCGGGGAGCTGTTTTTT	CASSATSGSAGTGELFF
.	.	TRBV28	13	TRBJ1-2	TGTGCCAGCAGTGACAGTGGGGCAATTGGCTACACCTTC	CASSDSGAIGYTF
.	TRBD1	TRBV29-1	11	TRBJ1-2	TGCAGCGTTGAGACAGGGTATGGCTACACCTTC	CSVETGYGYTF
.	TRBD1	TRBV7-6	16	TRBJ1-6	TGTGCCAGCAGCCTAACGGGACAGTTTTATAATTCACCCCTCCACTTT	CASSLTGQFYNSPLHF
.	TRBD1	TRBV27	13	TRBJ1-1	TGTGCCAGCAAACAGGGGGGGAACACTGAAGCTTTCTTT	CASKQGGNTEAFF
few	TRBD2	TRBV5-1	13	TRBJ2-2	TGCGCCAGCGGGAGGGCGGACACCGGGGAGCTGTTTTTT	CASGRADTGELFF
.	.	TRBV30	15	TRBJ1-4	TGTGCCTGGAGTGCGGGAGACCCAGGCTGGGAAAAACTGTTTTTT	CAWSAGDPGWEKLFF
few	.	TRBV9	12	TRBJ1-2	TGTGCCAGCAGGGAGGTATTTCGAGGCTACACCTTC	CASREVFRGYTF
.	.	TRBV30	14	TRBJ1-4	TGTGCCTGGAGCACCAATTGGGGGGATGAAAAACTGTTTTTT	CAWSTNWGDEKLFF
.	TRBD1	TRBV10-1	14	TRBJ2-1	TGCGCCAGCAGTGAGTCCAGGACAGGGGTTGAGCAGTTCTTC	CASSESRTGVEQFF
.	TRBD1	TRBV7-9	14	TRBJ1-2	TGTGCCAGCAGCTCGGGACAGGGATTCTATGGCTACACCTTC	CASSSGQGFYGYTF
.	.	TRBV19	15	TRBJ2-4	TGTGCCAGTAGTCCGACTCCTTGGGCCAAAAACATTCAGTACTTC	CASSPTPWAKNIQYF
.	.	TRBV6-5	15	TRBJ2-3	TGTGCCAGCACTGCCGACAGCCCTAGCACAGATACGCAGTATTTT	CASTADSPSTDTQYF
.	TRBD2	TRBV7-2	16	TRBJ2-2	TGTGCCAGCAGCTCTTCGGGGCTAGCGGGGCCCCGGGAGCTGTTTTTT	CASSSSGLAGPRELFF
.	TRBD2	TRBV5-4	19	TRBJ2-7	TGTGCCAGCAGCAACCTTGGGTGGGGGGGAGAGGGTAGGCCCTACGAGCAGTACTTC	CASSNLGWGGEGRPYEQYF
.	TRBD2	TRBV4-1	15	TRBJ2-3	TGCGCCAGCAGCCCGTCTAGCGGCGACTCAGATACGCAGTATTTT	CASSPSSGDSDTQYF
.	TRBD2	TRBV7-2	14	TRBJ2-7	TGTGCCAGCAGCTACAGGACTAGCGGCTACGAGCAGTACTTC	CASSYRTSGYEQYF
.	TRBD1	TRBV15	13	TRBJ1-1	TGTGCCACCAGCAGTGACAGGGGAGTTGAAGCTTTCTTT	CATSSDRGVEAFF
few	TRBD1	TRBV25-1	13	TRBJ2-7	TGTGCCAGCAGCGCGAGGACAGGCTACGAGCAGTACTTC	CASSARTGYEQYF
.	TRBD2	TRBV27	18	TRBJ2-1	TGTGCCAGCAGTTTGAGACTAGCGGGAGGGTCGCCCTACAATGAGCAGTTCTTC	CASSLRLAGGSPYNEQFF
.	TRBD1	TRBV6-5	13	TRBJ1-1	TGTGCCAGCAGTCTGGACAGGAGGGGTGAAGCTTTCTTT	CASSLDRRGEAFF
.	.	TRBV29-1	12	TRBJ2-3	TGCAGCGCCAGACAGGACACAGATACGCAGTATTTT	CSARQDTDTQYF
.	TRBD2	TRBV7-3	17	TRBJ2-3	TGTGCCAGCAGCTTAGGGTTAGCGGGAGTGGGCACAGATACGCAGTATTTT	CASSLGLAGVGTDTQYF
.	TRBD2	TRBV5-4	15	TRBJ2-3	TGTGCCAGCAGCTATAGCGGGAGATCGACAGATACGCAGTATTTT	CASSYSGRSTDTQYF
.	.	TRBV2	14	TRBJ1-1	TGTGCCAGGGAGGGGCGGACCACGAGGACTGAAGCTTTCTTT	CAREGRTTRTEAFF
.	TRBD2	TRBV15	16	TRBJ2-1	TGTGCCACCAGCAGGGGACTAGCGGGCTCCTACAATGAGCAGTTCTTC	CATSRGLAGSYNEQFF
few	TRBD1	TRBV27	15	TRBJ2-2	TGTGCCAGCAGCGGGGACAGCGCGAACACCGGGGAGCTGTTTTTT	CASSGDSANTGELFF
.	TRBD2	TRBV27	14	TRBJ2-1	TGTGCCAGCAGTTTAGCGGGAGGGCACAATGAGCAGTTCTTC	CASSLAGGHNEQFF
.	TRBD2	TRBV6-6	15	TRBJ2-3	TGTGCCAGCAGAGAAATCGCGGGAGCGGAAGATACGCAGTATTTT	CASREIAGAEDTQYF
.	TRBD1	TRBV11-2	13	TRBJ1-1	TGTGCCAGCAGCCCGGACAGGGGTGTTCATGCTTTCTTT	CASSPDRGVHAFF
.	TRBD1	TRBV11-2	15	TRBJ1-3	TGTGCCAGCAGTTACCTTCAGGGGGCAGGAAACACCATATATTTT	CASSYLQGAGNTIYF
.	.	TRBV7-2	13	TRBJ1-1	TGTGCCAGCAGCCCGCGGGGGGGGCAAGAAGCTTTCTTT	CASSPRGGQEAFF
.	.	TRBV5-1	17	TRBJ2-7	TGCGCCAGCAGCTTGGGTCGACAGCCTGCTAGCTCCTACGAGCAGTACTTC	CASSLGRQPASSYEQYF
.	.	TRBV28	13	TRBJ2-3	TGTGCCAGCACGAACAGGCCGCCGGGTACGCAGTATTTT	CASTNRPPGTQYF
.	.	TRBV19	14	TRBJ2-7	TGTGCCAGTAGCGCGGGGACTTCACCCTACGAGCAGTACTTC	CASSAGTSPYEQYF
.	TRBD2	TRBV5-6	16	TRBJ2-1	TGTGCCAGCAGCTTACGCGGGAGGGTGGGATACAATGAGCAGTTCTTC	CASSLRGRVGYNEQFF
.	.	TRBV18	11	TRBJ2-5	TGTGCCAGCTCACGAGAAGAGACCCAGTACTTC	CASSREETQYF
.	.	TRBV5-6	13	TRBJ2-5	TGTGCCAGCAGCTCCAGGTTCCGTGGGACCCAGTACTTC	CASSSRFRGTQYF